This TCR beta chain was recovered during a study of early T cells in non-severe SARS-CoV-2 infection. General observations from the study: Clonotype matching in VDJdb favored anti-spike CD8 responses and did not capture private and CD4 specificities.

Attached unique molecular identifiers marked individual cDNA molecules. TCRdb called the 5' RACE reads again in MiXCR, with one record for every CDR3 protein. The repertoire holds 25,000 to 30,000 distinct CDR3 sequences, with about 4.2% as singletons. Many counts were recorded for this clonotype. Its antigen is currently unknown. Sequencing was carried out using whole blood. This receptor was identified in an adult who was a healthcare worker with PCR-confirmed SARS-CoV-2 infection or an uninfected control (not recorded which).

In DNA form, the CDR3 reads TGTGCCAGCAGTGAAAGTGGATGGAGGGGGAGCCCCTACGAGCAGTACTTC. Its protein is CASSESGWRGSPYEQYF. The rearrangement joins TRBV2 to TRBJ2-7; TRBD1 or TRBD2 may be the D gene (6 bases each). CDR1 and CDR2 (germline): SNHLY, FYNNEI. The V gene lost 2 bases and the J gene lost 2 bases, with 19 bases spanning the gap. The CDR3 is 17 residues long.